Reported below is one T cell receptor beta chain. The source of the sample is a study of patients and donors after allogeneic stem cell transplantation. TCRdb reprocessed the RT-PCR reads via MiXCR and lists one record per CDR3 protein. This table holds about a million distinct CDR3 sequences, 15% to 20% found once. The V and J ends lost 0 bases and 5 bases respectively, with 8 bases between them. There are 14 residues in the CDR3. Looked up from germline, CDR1 is LGHNA and CDR2 is YNFKEQ. The TCR sequence derives from a human donor who was either an allogeneic HSCT recipient or a stem cell or donor lymphocyte infusion donor (not recorded which). It is not recorded whose cells these are; they may come from a transplant donor. J is TRBJ2-1 and V is TRBV4-2; D unclear. The sample consisted of blood, either unsorted or a sorted T cell fraction (not recorded which). The chain's CDR3 is CASSQEWANNEQFF. DNA for the CDR3: TGTGCCAGCAGCCAAGAATGGGCGAACAATGAGCAGTTCTTC.